This T cell receptor beta chain was sequenced during a study of T cells in Graves' hyperthyroidism and ophthalmopathy. Study overall: Blood from the periphery was taken at initial diagnosis, before any treatment.

RNA transcripts yielded amplified TCR beta CDR3 regions. HTBI primers were employed in a first-round RT-PCR of the TCR CDR3. One entry per CDR3 protein, called by TCRdb with MiXCR from the multiplex PCR reads. Seen here are hundreds of thousands of distinct CDR3 sequences, 14% observed once, and the top ten hold roughly 14%. The CDR3 runs 15 residues. Germline CDR1 reads DFQATT; CDR2 reads SNEGSKA (reference sequence). Trimming removed 3 bases at V and 2 bases at J, with 14 bases between. Sequencing used blood. The rearrangement joins TRBV20-1 to TRBJ2-1; D is perhaps TRBD2 (6 bases). This sequence was found in a woman aged 35 to 49 with Graves' hyperthyroidism. The CDR3 region has the DNA TGCAGTGCTAGCCGCGGGGCGGAAACCTACAATGAGCAGTTCTTC. Translated, it gives CSASRGAETYNEQFF.